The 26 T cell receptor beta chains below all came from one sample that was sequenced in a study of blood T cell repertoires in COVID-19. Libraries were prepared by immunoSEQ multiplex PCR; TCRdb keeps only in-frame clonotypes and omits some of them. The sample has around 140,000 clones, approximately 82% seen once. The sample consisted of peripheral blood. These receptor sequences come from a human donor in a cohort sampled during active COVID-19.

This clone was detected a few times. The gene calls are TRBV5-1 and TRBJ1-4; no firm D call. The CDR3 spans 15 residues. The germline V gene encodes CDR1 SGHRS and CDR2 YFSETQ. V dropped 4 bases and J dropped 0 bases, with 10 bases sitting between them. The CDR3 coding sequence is TGCGCCAGCAGCGACACAGCTGCAACTAATGAAAAACTGTTTTTT. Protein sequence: CASSDTAATNEKLFF.

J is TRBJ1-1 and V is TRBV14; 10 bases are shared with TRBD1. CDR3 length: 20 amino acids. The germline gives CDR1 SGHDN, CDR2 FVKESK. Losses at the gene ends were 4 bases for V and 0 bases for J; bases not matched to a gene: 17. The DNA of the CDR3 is TGTGCCAGCAGCCTTTATCCCGGGACAGGGGATTACCGAATGAACACTGAAGCTTTCTTT. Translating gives CASSLYPGTGDYRMNTEAFF.

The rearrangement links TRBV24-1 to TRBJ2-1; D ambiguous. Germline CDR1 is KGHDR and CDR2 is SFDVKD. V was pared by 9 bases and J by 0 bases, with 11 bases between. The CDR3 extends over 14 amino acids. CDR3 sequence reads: CATGSVGSYNEQFF. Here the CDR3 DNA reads TGTGCCACCGGAAGCGTAGGCTCCTACAATGAGCAGTTCTTC.

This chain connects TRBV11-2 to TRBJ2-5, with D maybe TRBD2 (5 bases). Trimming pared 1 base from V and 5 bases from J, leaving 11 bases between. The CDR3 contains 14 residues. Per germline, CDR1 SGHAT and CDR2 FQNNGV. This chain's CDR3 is CASSLGGSRETQYF. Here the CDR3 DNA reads TGTGCCAGCAGCTTAGGAGGGAGTCGGGAGACCCAGTACTTC. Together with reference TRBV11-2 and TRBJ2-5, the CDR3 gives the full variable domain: EAGVAQSPRYKIIEKRQSVAFWCNPISGHATLYWYQQILGQGPKLLIQFQNNGVVDDSQLPKDRFSAERLKGVDSTLKIQPAKLEDSAVYLCASSLGGSRETQYFGPGTRLLVL.

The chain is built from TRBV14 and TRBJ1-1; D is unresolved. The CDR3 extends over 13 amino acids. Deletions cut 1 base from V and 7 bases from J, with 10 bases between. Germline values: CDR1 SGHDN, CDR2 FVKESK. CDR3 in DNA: TGTGCCAGCAGCCAAGGAGGTAGACTTGAAGCTTTCTTT. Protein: CASSQGGRLEAFF. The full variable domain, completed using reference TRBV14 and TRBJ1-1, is EAGVTQFPSHSVIEKGQTVTLRCDPISGHDNLYWYRRVMGKEIKFLLHFVKESKQDESGMPNNRFLAERTGGTYSTLKVQPAELEDSGVYFCASSQGGRLEAFFGQGTRLTVV.

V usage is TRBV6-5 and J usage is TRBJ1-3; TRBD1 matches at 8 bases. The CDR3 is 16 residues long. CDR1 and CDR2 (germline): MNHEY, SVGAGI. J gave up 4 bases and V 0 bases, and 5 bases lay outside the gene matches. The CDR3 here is CASSYSRTGNGNTIYF. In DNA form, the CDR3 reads TGTGCCAGCAGTTACTCGAGGACAGGGAACGGAAACACCATATATTTT.

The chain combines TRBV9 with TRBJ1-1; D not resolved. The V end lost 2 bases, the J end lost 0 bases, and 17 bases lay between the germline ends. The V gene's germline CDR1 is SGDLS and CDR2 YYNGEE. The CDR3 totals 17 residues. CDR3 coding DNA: TGTGCCAGCAGCGTCGGGTGGTCAAATACCATGAACACTGAAGCTTTCTTT. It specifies CASSVGWSNTMNTEAFF.

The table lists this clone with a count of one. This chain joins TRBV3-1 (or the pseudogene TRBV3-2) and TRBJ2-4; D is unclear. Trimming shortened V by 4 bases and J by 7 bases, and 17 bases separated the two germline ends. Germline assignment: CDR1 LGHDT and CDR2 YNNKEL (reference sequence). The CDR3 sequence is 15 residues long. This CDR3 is CASSPDAAFTNIQYF. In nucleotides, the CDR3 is TGTGCCAGCAGCCCGGATGCGGCCTTCACGAACATTCAGTACTTC.

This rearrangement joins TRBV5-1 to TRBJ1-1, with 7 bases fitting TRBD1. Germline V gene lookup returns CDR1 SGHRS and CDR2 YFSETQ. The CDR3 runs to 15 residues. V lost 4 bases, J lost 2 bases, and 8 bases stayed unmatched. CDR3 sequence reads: CASSDGDRANTEAFF. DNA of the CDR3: TGCGCCAGCAGCGACGGAGACAGGGCAAACACTGAAGCTTTCTTT. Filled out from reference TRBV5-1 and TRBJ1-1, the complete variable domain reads KAGVTQTPRYLIKTRGQQVTLSCSPISGHRSVSWYQQTPGQGLQFLFEYFSETQRNKGNFPGRFSGRQFSNSRSEMNVSTLELGDSALYLCASSDGDRANTEAFFGQGTRLTVV.

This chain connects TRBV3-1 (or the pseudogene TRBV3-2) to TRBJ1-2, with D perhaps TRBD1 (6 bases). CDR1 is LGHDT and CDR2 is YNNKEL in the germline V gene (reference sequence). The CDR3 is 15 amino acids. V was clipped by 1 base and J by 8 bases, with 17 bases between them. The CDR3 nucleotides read TGTGCCAGCAGCCAAGGCAGGGGCTTTAATGGGGGCTACACCTTC. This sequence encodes CASSQGRGFNGGYTF.

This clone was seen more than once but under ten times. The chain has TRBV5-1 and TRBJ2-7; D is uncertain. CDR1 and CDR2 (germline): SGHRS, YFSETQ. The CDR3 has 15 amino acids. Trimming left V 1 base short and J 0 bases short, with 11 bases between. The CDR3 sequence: CASSLRGLSSYEQYF. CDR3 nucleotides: TGCGCCAGCAGCTTGCGCGGTCTGAGCTCCTACGAGCAGTACTTC.

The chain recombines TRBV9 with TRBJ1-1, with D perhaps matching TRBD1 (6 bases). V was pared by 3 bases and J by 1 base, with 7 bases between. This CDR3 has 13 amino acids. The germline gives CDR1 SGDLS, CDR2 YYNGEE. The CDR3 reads CASSGGPNTEAFF. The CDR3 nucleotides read TGTGCCAGCAGCGGGGGGCCGAACACTGAAGCTTTCTTT. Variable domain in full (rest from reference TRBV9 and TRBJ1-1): DSGVTQTPKHLITATGQRVTLRCSPRSGDLSVYWYQQSLDQGLQFLIQYYNGEERAKGNILERFSAQQFPDLHSELNLSSLELGDSALYFCASSGGPNTEAFFGQGTRLTVV.

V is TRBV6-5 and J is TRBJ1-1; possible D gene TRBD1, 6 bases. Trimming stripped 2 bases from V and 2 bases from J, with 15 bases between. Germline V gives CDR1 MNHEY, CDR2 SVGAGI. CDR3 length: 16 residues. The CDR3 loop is CASSYDRLLLNTEAFF. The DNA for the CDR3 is TGTGCCAGCAGTTACGACAGGCTTCTTCTCAACACTGAAGCTTTCTTT.

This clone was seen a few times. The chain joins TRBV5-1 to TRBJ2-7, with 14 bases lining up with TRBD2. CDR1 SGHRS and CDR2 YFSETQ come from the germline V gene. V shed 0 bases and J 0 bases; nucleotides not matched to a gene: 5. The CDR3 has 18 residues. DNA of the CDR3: TGCGCCAGCAGCTTGGCCGGACTAGCGGGAGGCCCCTCCTACGAGCAGTACTTC. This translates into CASSLAGLAGGPSYEQYF.

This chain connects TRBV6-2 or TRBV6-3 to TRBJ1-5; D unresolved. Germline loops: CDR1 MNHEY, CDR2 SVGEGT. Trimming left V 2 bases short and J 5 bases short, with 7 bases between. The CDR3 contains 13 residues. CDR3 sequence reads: CASSYSSHQPQHF. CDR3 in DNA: TGTGCCAGCAGTTACAGTAGTCATCAGCCCCAGCATTTT.

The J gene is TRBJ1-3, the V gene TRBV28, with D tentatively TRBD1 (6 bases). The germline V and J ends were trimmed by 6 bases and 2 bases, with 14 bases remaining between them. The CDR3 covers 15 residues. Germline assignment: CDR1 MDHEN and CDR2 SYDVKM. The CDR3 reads CASSRQGSTGNTIYF. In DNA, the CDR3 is TGTGCCAGCAGCCGTCAGGGGTCCACTGGAAACACCATATATTTT.

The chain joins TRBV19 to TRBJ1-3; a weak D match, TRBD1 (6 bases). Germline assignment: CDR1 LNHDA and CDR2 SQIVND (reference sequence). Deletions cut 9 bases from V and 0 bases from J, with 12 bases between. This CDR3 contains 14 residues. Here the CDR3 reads CASAGALSGNTIYF. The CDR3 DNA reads TGTGCCAGCGCGGGGGCTCTCTCTGGAAACACCATATATTTT.

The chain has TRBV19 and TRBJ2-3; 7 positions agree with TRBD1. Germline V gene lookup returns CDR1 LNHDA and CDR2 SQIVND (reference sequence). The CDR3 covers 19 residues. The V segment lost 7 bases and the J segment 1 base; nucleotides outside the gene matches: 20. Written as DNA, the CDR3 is TGTGCCAGTACACGGACAGGTCGACCCGGTAGCCTTCGCACAGATACGCAGTATTTT. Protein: CASTRTGRPGSLRTDTQYF.

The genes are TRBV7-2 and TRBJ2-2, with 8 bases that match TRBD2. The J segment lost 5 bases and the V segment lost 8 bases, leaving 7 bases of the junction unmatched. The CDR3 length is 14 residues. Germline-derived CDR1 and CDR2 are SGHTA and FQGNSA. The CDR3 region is CASPGGVRTGELFF. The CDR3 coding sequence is TGTGCCAGCCCGGGGGGGGTGAGAACCGGGGAGCTGTTTTTT.

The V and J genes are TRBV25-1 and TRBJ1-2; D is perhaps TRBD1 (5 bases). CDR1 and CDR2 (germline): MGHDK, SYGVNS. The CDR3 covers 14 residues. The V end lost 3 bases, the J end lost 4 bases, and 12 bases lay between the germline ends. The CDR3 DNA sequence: TGTGCCAGCAGTGAGTGGGGCGCATCCTATGGCTACACCTTC. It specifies CASSEWGASYGYTF.

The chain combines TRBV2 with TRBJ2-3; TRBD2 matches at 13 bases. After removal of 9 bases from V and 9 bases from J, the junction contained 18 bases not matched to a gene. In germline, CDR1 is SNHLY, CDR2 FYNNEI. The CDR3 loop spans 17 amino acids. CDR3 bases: TGTGCCAGTAACCGCCGGACTAGCGGGAGTGGGTCCCAAACGCAGTATTTT. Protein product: CASNRRTSGSGSQTQYF.

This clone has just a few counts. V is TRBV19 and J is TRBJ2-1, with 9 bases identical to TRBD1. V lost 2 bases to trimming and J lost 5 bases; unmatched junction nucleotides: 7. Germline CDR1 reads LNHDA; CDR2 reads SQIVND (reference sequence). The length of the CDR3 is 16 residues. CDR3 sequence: CASSIRGTGTHNEQFF. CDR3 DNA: TGTGCCAGTAGTATACGTGGGACAGGGACCCACAATGAGCAGTTCTTC. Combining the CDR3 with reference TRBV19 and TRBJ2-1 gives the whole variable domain DGGITQSPKYLFRKEGQNVTLSCEQNLNHDAMYWYRQDPGQGLRLIYYSQIVNDFQKGDIAEGYSVSREKKESFPLTVTSAQKNPTAFYLCASSIRGTGTHNEQFFGPGTRLTVL.

The CDR3 coding sequence is TGTGCCAGCAGCTTTCGGGTCACCGGGGAGCTGTTTTTT. The encoded protein is CASSFRVTGELFF. The chain joins TRBV7-3 to TRBJ2-2; D uncertain. Germline values: CDR1 SGHTA, CDR2 FQGTGA. CDR3 length: 13 residues. Trimming took 3 bases from V and 4 from J, leaving 6 bases between them.

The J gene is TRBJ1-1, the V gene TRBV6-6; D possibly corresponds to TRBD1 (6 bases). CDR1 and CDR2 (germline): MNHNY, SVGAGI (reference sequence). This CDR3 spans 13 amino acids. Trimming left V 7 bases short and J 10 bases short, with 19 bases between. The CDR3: CASNALQGRVAFF. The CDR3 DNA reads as TGTGCCAGCAACGCACTTCAGGGGAGGGTAGCTTTCTTT.

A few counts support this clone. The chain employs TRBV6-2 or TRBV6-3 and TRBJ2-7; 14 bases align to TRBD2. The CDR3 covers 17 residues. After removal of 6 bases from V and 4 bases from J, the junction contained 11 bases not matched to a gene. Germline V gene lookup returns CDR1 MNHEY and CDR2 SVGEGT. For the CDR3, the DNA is TGTGCCAGCAGCTATCCCCCCGGGACTAGCGGGAGTTACGAGCAGTACTTC. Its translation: CASSYPPGTSGSYEQYF.

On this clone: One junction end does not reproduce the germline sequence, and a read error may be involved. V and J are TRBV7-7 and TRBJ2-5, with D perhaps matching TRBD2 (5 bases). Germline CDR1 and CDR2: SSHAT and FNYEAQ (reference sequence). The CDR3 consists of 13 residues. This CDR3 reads CASSLALVETQYF. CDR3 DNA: TGTGCTAGCAGCTTAGCGCTAGTTGAGACCCAGTACTTC.